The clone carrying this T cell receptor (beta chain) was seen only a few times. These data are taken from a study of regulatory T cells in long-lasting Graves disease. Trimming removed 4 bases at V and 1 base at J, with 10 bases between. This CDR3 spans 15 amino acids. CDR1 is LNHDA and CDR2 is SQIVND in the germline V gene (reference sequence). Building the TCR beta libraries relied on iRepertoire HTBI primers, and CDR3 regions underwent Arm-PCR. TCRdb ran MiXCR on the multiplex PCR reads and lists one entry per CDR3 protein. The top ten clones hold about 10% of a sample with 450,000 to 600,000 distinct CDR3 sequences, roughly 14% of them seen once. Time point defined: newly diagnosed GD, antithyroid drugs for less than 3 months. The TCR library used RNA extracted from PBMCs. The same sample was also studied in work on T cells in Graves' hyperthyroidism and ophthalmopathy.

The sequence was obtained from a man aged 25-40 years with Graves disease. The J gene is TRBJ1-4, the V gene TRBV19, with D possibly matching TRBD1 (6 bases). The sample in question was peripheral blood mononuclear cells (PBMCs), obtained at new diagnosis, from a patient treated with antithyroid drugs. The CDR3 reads CASSTYRVTNEKLFF. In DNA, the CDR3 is TGTGCCAGTAGTACATACAGGGTAACTAATGAAAAACTGTTTTTT.